This T cell receptor (beta chain) was identified during a study of blood T cells in healthy people across ages. Study-level information: There was about one barcoded beta molecule captured by template switching per two T cells.

The germline CDR1 and CDR2 sequences are DFQATT and SNEGSKA (reference sequence). Germline trimming cut 5 bases from V and 7 bases from J; bases unmatched to any gene: 8. The CDR3 runs to 14 residues. Regarding this clonotype: Its antigen is still unknown.

For the second PCR, which ran for roughly 6 to 12 cycles, a sample-barcoded 5' primer and a J-beta primer mix were used. Each of the cDNA molecules was tagged by a template-switch adaptor with 12 random nucleotides. Each sample yielded at least 2.5 million CDR3-containing paired-end reads. TCRdb recomputed calls from the 5' RACE reads with MiXCR, one row per CDR3 protein. Of 800,000 to 900,000 distinct CDR3 sequences listed, approximately 67% are singletons. Study results and limitations: Fewer expanded clones and more diversity marked long-lived versus aged donors.

V is TRBV20-1 and J is TRBJ2-5; 12 bases map to TRBD2. This TCR was recovered from a man aged 25 to 40 in good health. Sample: blood. This chain's CDR3 is CSARLAGEAGTQYF. The CDR3 DNA is TGCAGTGCTCGACTAGCGGGGGAGGCAGGGACCCAGTACTTC.